This T cell receptor (beta chain) was identified during a study of blood T cell repertoires in COVID-19. Study context: The cDNA or gDNA used as material had been derived from T cells, B-cell-depleted T cells, or PBMCs.

The assay was immunoSEQ multiplex PCR, and TCRdb's table has in-frame clones only and misses some. This table holds a few hundred thousand clones, over 75% found once. Everyone who took part was roughly 18 to 89 years old, and they came from about two dozen US areas. Sequenced input: PBMCs or T cells enriched from blood (not recorded which). This TCR derives from a man aged 30 to 45 who had recovered from COVID-19.

CDR3 sequence: CAISESTVSYEQYF. For the CDR3, the DNA is TGTGCCATCAGTGAGTCTACAGTCTCCTACGAGCAGTACTTC. The chain joins TRBV10-3 to TRBJ2-7; no clear D. CDR3 size: 14 residues. Looked up from germline, CDR1 is ENHRY and CDR2 is SYGVKD. V was clipped by 0 bases and J by 0 bases, with 6 bases between them.